The 14 T cell receptor beta chains in this list originate from one sample, sequenced in a study. TCRdb processed the RT-PCR reads anew with MiXCR; each CDR3 protein has one entry. The data hold more than 600,000 distinct CDR3 sequences, with approximately 15% observed a single time. Sequencing input: memory CD4+ T cells from blood. The receptors originated from a female donor in good health, serving as a healthy control.

The chain uses TRBV5-4 and TRBJ2-3; D unclear. The length of the CDR3 is 16 residues. Trimming shortened V by 4 bases and J by 2 bases, and 17 bases separated the two germline ends. Germline assignment: CDR1 SGHNT and CDR2 YYREEE (reference sequence). The CDR3 bases are TGTGCCAGCAGCCTACTTGAGTATTCCCCCACAGATACGCAGTATTTT. Encoded protein: CASSLLEYSPTDTQYF.

This clonotype came up many times. The V gene is TRBV20-1, the J gene TRBJ1-2; D not resolved. Trimming removed 3 bases at V and 3 bases at J, with 8 bases between. This CDR3 is built from 12 residues. Germline CDR1 reads DFQATT; CDR2 reads SNEGSKA (reference sequence). CDR3 sequence: CSARTQDYGYTF. CDR3 DNA sequence: TGCAGTGCTAGGACCCAAGACTATGGCTACACCTTC.

This clonotype has more than one count but fewer than ten. The V gene is TRBV29-1, the J gene TRBJ1-1; possibly TRBD1 for D (6 bases). V lost 4 bases, J lost 1 base, and 13 bases lay in between. CDR3 length equals 14 residues. CDR1 SQVTM and CDR2 ANQGSEA come from the germline V gene. CDR3 amino acids: CSVGGPRSNTEAFF. CDR3 DNA sequence: TGCAGCGTTGGGGGGCCCCGTTCGAACACTGAAGCTTTCTTT.

V gene TRBV2 combines with J gene TRBJ1-5; D call uncertain. CDR3 length: 16 residues. V lost 3 bases, J lost 6 bases, and 18 bases lay in between. Germline V CDR1 and CDR2: SNHLY, FYNNEI. The CDR3 region is CASSDLGRVMGQPQHF. The CDR3 DNA follows: TGTGCCAGCAGTGATTTGGGCCGGGTCATGGGTCAGCCCCAGCATTTT.

This chain joins TRBV10-3 and TRBJ1-2; perhaps TRBD1 as D (6 bases). Trimming left V 3 bases short and J 2 bases short, with 13 bases between. The CDR3 has 15 residues. The germline V gene has CDR1 ENHRY and CDR2 SYGVKD. CDR3 loop: CAISEGGQRNYGYTF. Here the CDR3 DNA reads TGTGCCATCAGTGAAGGAGGACAGCGGAACTATGGCTACACCTTC.

This sequence joins TRBV18 and TRBJ2-1; D not resolved. Germline V gives CDR1 KGHSH, CDR2 LQKENI. CDR3 size: 16 residues. V was trimmed by 6 bases and J by 8 bases, leaving 23 bases between them. This CDR3 reads CASSLGLDDITDEQFF. The CDR3 DNA sequence: TGTGCCAGCTCGCTTGGTTTGGACGATATTACTGATGAGCAGTTCTTC.

This clonotype was counted ten times or more. This chain links TRBV4-2 with TRBJ2-4; D is possibly TRBD1 or TRBD2 (7 bases each). With 0 bases removed from V and 5 bases from J, the gap between germline ends came to 17 bases. This CDR3 spans 17 amino acids. Germline V gene sequence: CDR1 LGHNA, CDR2 YNFKEQ. The CDR3 reads CASSQDWAGGGQNIQYF. For the CDR3, the DNA is TGTGCCAGCAGCCAAGATTGGGCAGGGGGGGGTCAAAACATTCAGTACTTC.

In this sample, this clonotype turned up many times. V usage is TRBV7-2 and J usage is TRBJ2-7, with 9 bases fitting TRBD1. Looked up from germline, CDR1 is SGHTA and CDR2 is FQGNSA. This CDR3 is 15 amino acids long. Germline trimming cut 3 bases from V and 5 bases from J; bases unmatched to any gene: 8. Here the CDR3 DNA reads TGTGCCAGCAGCTTGGGACAGGGTGTATACCACGAGCAGTACTTC. This encodes CASSLGQGVYHEQYF. Full variable domain (remainder filled in from reference TRBV7-2 and TRBJ2-7): GAGVSQSPSNKVTEKGKDVELRCDPISGHTALYWYRQSLGQGLEFLIYFQGNSAPDKSGLPSDRFSAERTGGSVSTLTIQRTQQEDSAVYLCASSLGQGVYHEQYFGPGTRLTVT.

J is TRBJ2-7 and V is TRBV3-1; D is unclear. Trimming removed 0 bases at V and 7 bases at J, with 13 bases between. Germline values: CDR1 LGHDT, CDR2 YNNKEL (reference sequence). There are 14 residues in the CDR3. The CDR3 loop is CASSQENYSGEQYF. The CDR3 DNA is TGTGCCAGCAGCCAAGAGAACTACTCCGGGGAGCAGTACTTC.

The chain is built from TRBV25-1 and TRBJ2-1; 9 bases agree with TRBD1. CDR3 length: 14 amino acids. The V gene's germline CDR1 is MGHDK and CDR2 SYGVNS. The ends lost 7 bases at V and 6 bases at J; junction bases unmatched: 7. As DNA, the CDR3 is TGTGCCAGCACCTCCTTGACAGGGGGCAATGAGCAGTTCTTC. This translates into CASTSLTGGNEQFF. The whole variable domain, filled in from reference TRBV25-1 and TRBJ2-1, reads EADIYQTPRYLVIGTGKKITLECSQTMGHDKMYWYQQDPGMELHLIHYSYGVNSTEKGDLSSESTVSRIRTEHFPLTLESARPSHTSQYLCASTSLTGGNEQFFGPGTRLTVL.

At least ten counts were recorded for this clonotype. V is TRBV12-3 or TRBV12-4 and J is TRBJ1-2, with D possibly being TRBD1 (6 bases). Between the trimmed V and J ends, which lost 6 bases and 2 bases, there was a span of 19 bases. The CDR3 runs to 16 residues. CDR3 DNA sequence: TGTGCCAGCAGACACCCCCTGGACAGCTTAAACTATGGCTACACCTTC. Amino acids: CASRHPLDSLNYGYTF.

The chain's CDR3 is CASSESGNQVNEQFF. The CDR3 nucleotides are TGTGCCAGCAGTGAAAGCGGGAATCAGGTCAATGAGCAGTTCTTC. V usage is TRBV2 and J usage is TRBJ2-1, with 7 bases that match TRBD2. The germline V gene encodes CDR1 SNHLY and CDR2 FYNNEI. V was pared by 2 bases and J by 6 bases, with 7 bases of the junction left unmatched. The CDR3 runs 15 residues. The full variable domain, rest sourced from reference TRBV2 and TRBJ2-1, is EPEVTQTPSHQVTQMGQEVILRCVPISNHLYFYWYRQILGQKVEFLVSFYNNEISEKSEIFDDQFSVERPDGSNFTLKIRSTKLEDSAMYFCASSESGNQVNEQFFGPGTRLTVL.

The V and J genes are TRBV30 and TRBJ1-1; D unresolved. This CDR3 is 12 amino acids long. The germline V gene has CDR1 GTSNPN and CDR2 SVGIG (reference sequence). The V gene lost 0 bases and the J gene lost 4 bases, with 6 bases spanning the gap. DNA for the CDR3: TGTGCCTGGAGTGTATACGGCACTGAAGCTTTCTTT. Amino acids: CAWSVYGTEAFF.

This clonotype was found a few times. V usage is TRBV27 and J usage is TRBJ2-7; 10 nucleotides agree with TRBD1. Germline loops: CDR1 MNHEY, CDR2 SMNVEV (reference sequence). The CDR3 sequence is 16 residues long. The V gene end was trimmed by 4 bases and the J gene end by 3 bases; junction bases not matched to a gene: 9. CDR3 residues: CASSSPRDRGDYEQYF. The CDR3 nucleotides are TGTGCCAGCAGTTCCCCCCGGGACAGGGGTGACTACGAGCAGTACTTC.